The 24 T cell receptor beta chains below all came from one sample that was sequenced in a study of CD8+ T cells in alopecia areata. Treatment given: oral pan-JAK inhibitor, 5-10 mg twice daily. Sequencing relied on a cDNA template that was reverse transcribed from extracted RNA. Repertoires were generated with immunoSEQ multiplex PCR, while TCRdb's copy carries only in-frame clones and drops some. The top ten clones hold just over 1% of a sample with approximately 210,000 clones, roughly 60% of them seen once. The source was CD4+ T cells sorted from blood, collected at week 24, from a patient treated with tofacitinib. These receptors all come from a human donor with alopecia areata.

This sequence joins TRBV9 and TRBJ1-5; 9 bases align to TRBD1. Trimming took 4 bases from V and 7 from J; bases not matched to a gene: 3. The CDR3 covers 13 residues. CDR1 and CDR2 (germline): SGDLS, YYNGEE. This CDR3 is CASSPGQGQPQHF. Written as DNA, the CDR3 is TGTGCCAGCAGCCCAGGACAGGGGCAGCCCCAGCATTTT.

The gene calls are TRBV25-1 and TRBJ1-1, with a tentative D call TRBD1 (6 bases). This CDR3 region has 13 residues. From germline, CDR1 is MGHDK and CDR2 SYGVNS. Trimming cost V 6 bases and J 10 bases, with 18 bases left between them. DNA for the CDR3: TGTGCCAGCAGCTCCCTGGGGGGGGCGGGAGCTTTCTTT. This sequence encodes CASSSLGGAGAFF.

V is TRBV18 and J is TRBJ2-1; D may be TRBD1 or TRBD2 (5 bases each). Germline CDR1 and CDR2: KGHSH and LQKENI. Trimming pared 4 bases from V and 0 bases from J, leaving 7 bases between. This CDR3 has 14 residues. The CDR3 region has the DNA TGTGCCAGCTCACAGGGGAGCTCCTACAATGAGCAGTTCTTC. Protein product: CASSQGSSYNEQFF.

This clone was counted between two and nine times. V and J are TRBV5-1 and TRBJ2-6; no reliable D call. Per the germline V gene, CDR1 is SGHRS and CDR2 is YFSETQ. The V gene lost 4 bases and the J gene lost 3 bases, with 8 bases spanning the gap. The CDR3 is 14 amino acids. CDR3 loop: CASSLRDGANVLTF. CDR3 nucleotides: TGCGCCAGCAGCCTCCGTGATGGGGCCAACGTCCTGACTTTC.

This chain joins TRBV2 and TRBJ1-4; D possibly corresponds to TRBD1 (5 bases). Trimming removed 4 bases from V and 8 bases from J, with 14 bases in between. Looked up from germline, CDR1 is SNHLY and CDR2 is FYNNEI. CDR3 length: 14 residues. This chain's CDR3 is CASSGGGGTEKLFF. DNA of the CDR3: TGTGCCAGCAGTGGTGGGGGAGGGACGGAAAAACTGTTTTTT.

The chain links TRBV27 to TRBJ1-2; 9 nucleotides align to TRBD1. CDR1 and CDR2 from the germline V gene are MNHEY and SMNVEV (reference sequence). The CDR3 loop spans 18 amino acids. Losses at the gene ends were 5 bases for V and 3 bases for J; bases not matched to a gene: 16. CDR3 protein: CASSPLTGTGRSYYGYTF. The DNA of the CDR3 is TGTGCCAGCAGTCCCCTAACCGGGACAGGGAGGTCATACTATGGCTACACCTTC.

The chain recombines TRBV6-6 with TRBJ2-7; 7 nucleotides align to TRBD1. In germline, CDR1 is MNHNY, CDR2 SVGAGI (reference sequence). Losses at the gene ends were 6 bases for V and 6 bases for J; bases not matched to a gene: 11. The CDR3 spans 14 residues. CDR3 coding DNA: TGTGCCAGCAGCCCCCCCGGACAGGTACCCGAGCAGTACTTC. It translates to CASSPPGQVPEQYF.

Remarks on this clone: The junction departs from the called germline gene at one end, perhaps through a read error. The rearrangement joins TRBV20-1 to TRBJ2-1; the D gene is possibly TRBD2 (6 bases). The CDR3 runs to 10 residues. Germline V lookup: CDR1 DFQATT, CDR2 SNEGSKA (reference sequence). CDR3 amino acids: CSAAGTELVF. The CDR3 DNA follows: TGCAGTGCTGCCGGGACTGAGTTGGTCTTC.

This clone is a singleton in its sample. The chain is built from TRBV30 and TRBJ2-1; 8 bases agree with TRBD2. V lost 1 base and J lost 12; bases outside the gene matches: 11. The CDR3 runs 14 residues. CDR1 and CDR2 from the germline V gene are GTSNPN and SVGIG (reference sequence). As DNA, the CDR3 is TGTGCCTGGAGTGCTCAGCGGGGGCCTACAGTGCAGTTCTTC. It translates to CAWSAQRGPTVQFF.

The chain combines TRBV7-8 with TRBJ2-7; no firm D call. V was shortened by 1 base and J by 2 bases, with 12 bases between the two germline ends. This CDR3 comprises 15 residues. Germline CDR1 is SGHVS and CDR2 is FQNEAQ. The CDR3 DNA reads as TGTGCCAGCAGCTTAGGTTCGGGCCTAACCTACGAGCAGTACTTC. Amino acids: CASSLGSGLTYEQYF.

The chain links TRBV29-1 to TRBJ1-1, with D possibly matching TRBD1 (5 bases). V gave up 7 bases and J gave up 0 bases, with 12 bases separating them. There are 13 residues in the CDR3. Looked up from germline, CDR1 is SQVTM and CDR2 is ANQGSEA. CDR3 sequence (DNA): TGCAGCGCCTGGGGCTCCATGAACACTGAAGCTTTCTTT. This encodes CSAWGSMNTEAFF.

The chain employs TRBV7-2 and TRBJ1-5; D is ambiguous. V was clipped by 5 bases and J by 3 bases, with 11 bases between them. Germline lookup yields CDR1 SGHTA and CDR2 FQGNSA. This CDR3 spans 14 amino acids. The CDR3 region is CASSRYRANQPQHF. For the CDR3, the DNA is TGTGCCAGCAGCAGATACAGAGCCAATCAGCCCCAGCATTTT.

This clone was seen at least ten times. This sample includes further DNA sequences coding for the same CDR3. The chain links TRBV10-3 to TRBJ1-2; D gene ambiguous. Trimming shortened V by 3 bases and J by 0 bases, and 5 bases separated the two germline ends. Germline CDR1 reads ENHRY; CDR2 reads SYGVKD. The CDR3 has 13 amino acids. The CDR3: CAISEGANYGYTF. CDR3 DNA: TGTGCCATCAGTGAAGGAGCTAACTATGGCTACACCTTC.

The CDR3 DNA is TGTGCCTGGTCAGACAGTACCGGGGAGCTGTTTTTT. Residues: CAWSDSTGELFF. J is TRBJ2-2 and V is TRBV30; TRBD1 might be the D (5 bases). The CDR3 has 12 residues. Germline V gene lookup returns CDR1 GTSNPN and CDR2 SVGIG (reference sequence). V was trimmed by 5 bases and J by 5 bases, leaving 9 bases between them.

This chain uses TRBV10-3 with TRBJ1-1; 7 bases map to TRBD1. CDR1 and CDR2 (germline): ENHRY, SYGVKD. The CDR3 contains 15 residues. V shed 1 base, J shed 3 bases, and the junction held 5 bases outside the gene matches. The CDR3 coding sequence is TGTGCCATCAGTGAGTTGGGCAGGGGGGACACTGAAGCTTTCTTT. Amino acid sequence: CAISELGRGDTEAFF.

The gene calls are TRBV15 and TRBJ2-7; D possibly corresponds to TRBD1 (5 bases). The CDR3 covers 14 residues. V gave up 0 bases and J gave up 1 base, with 7 bases separating them. Per germline, CDR1 LNHNV and CDR2 YYDKDF (reference sequence). CDR3 DNA sequence: TGTGCCACCAGCAGAGACCAGGGTTCCTACGAGCAGTACTTC. This encodes CATSRDQGSYEQYF.

The chain recombines TRBV7-2 with TRBJ2-7; 9 bases match TRBD1. The CDR3 runs to 15 residues. Germline V gives CDR1 SGHTA, CDR2 FQGNSA. J was trimmed by 4 bases and V by 5 bases; bases with no gene match: 9. The DNA of the CDR3 is TGTGCCAGCAGCGCAACCGGGACAGGGATGTACGAGCAGTACTTC. Residues: CASSATGTGMYEQYF.

This sequence joins TRBV9 and TRBJ2-5; D may be TRBD1 or TRBD2 (5 bases each). From germline, CDR1 is SGDLS and CDR2 YYNGEE. Deletions cut 0 bases from V and 2 bases from J, with 14 bases between. The CDR3 covers 16 residues. CDR3: CASSVGGTPGQETQYF. Here the CDR3 DNA reads TGTGCCAGCAGCGTAGGGGGGACCCCTGGTCAAGAGACCCAGTACTTC.

As concerns this clone: The same CDR3 arises from other DNA sequences in this sample as well. This chain links TRBV29-1 with TRBJ2-3, with D uncertain. This CDR3 has 11 amino acids. With 4 bases removed from V and 3 bases from J, the gap between germline ends came to 5 bases. The germline gives CDR1 SQVTM, CDR2 ANQGSEA. The CDR3, as DNA: TGCAGCGTTGTAGGTACAGATACGCAGTATTTT. Protein sequence: CSVVGTDTQYF.

J is TRBJ2-2 and V is TRBV2; 9 bases are shared with TRBD1. CDR3 size: 16 residues. CDR1 and CDR2 from the germline V gene are SNHLY and FYNNEI. V was clipped by 6 bases and J by 0 bases; unmatched bases: 5. CDR3 protein: CASRLGDRANTGELFF. CDR3 bases: TGTGCCAGCAGGCTCGGGGACAGGGCGAACACCGGGGAGCTGTTTTTT. The variable domain in full, with the rest retrieved from reference TRBV2 and TRBJ2-2, is EPEVTQTPSHQVTQMGQEVILRCVPISNHLYFYWYRQILGQKVEFLVSFYNNEISEKSEIFDDQFSVERPDGSNFTLKIRSTKLEDSAMYFCASRLGDRANTGELFFGEGSRLTVL.

J is TRBJ2-1 and V is TRBV30; D is perhaps TRBD2 (6 bases). The CDR3 has 12 amino acids. Germline CDR1 and CDR2: GTSNPN and SVGIG (reference sequence). The V gene lost 1 base and the J gene lost 15 bases, with 16 bases spanning the gap. The CDR3 bases are TGTGCCTGGAGTGGCACACTGGGGGGTCGGTTCTTC. Amino acid sequence: CAWSGTLGGRFF.

J is TRBJ2-3 and V is TRBV15; 9 bases line up with TRBD1. CDR1 and CDR2 (germline): LNHNV, YYDKDF (reference sequence). The trim removed 1 base at V and 4 bases at J, leaving 6 bases unmatched. The CDR3 consists of 16 residues. CDR3 residues: CATSRAGTGYPDTQYF. The CDR3 coding sequence is TGTGCCACCAGCAGAGCCGGGACAGGGTACCCAGATACGCAGTATTTT.

The genes are TRBV29-1 and TRBJ2-4, with 8 positions matching TRBD1. After removal of 7 bases from V and 8 bases from J, the junction contained 7 bases not matched to a gene. This CDR3 spans 12 amino acids. Germline-derived CDR1 and CDR2 are SQVTM and ANQGSEA. The chain's CDR3 is CSGRGQGDIQYF. The CDR3 DNA is TGCAGCGGCAGGGGGCAGGGAGACATTCAGTACTTC.

The rearrangement links TRBV7-2 to TRBJ2-7, with D possibly TRBD2 on 5 matching bases. Germline V gives CDR1 SGHTA, CDR2 FQGNSA. V shed 1 base and J shed 6 bases, with 10 bases lying between them. This CDR3 has 13 residues. The CDR3 loop reads CASSLDYGIEQYF. The CDR3 DNA reads as TGTGCCAGCAGCTTAGACTACGGGATCGAGCAGTACTTC.